Sequencing of this TCR beta chain was carried out in a study of T cell repertoires in cytomegalovirus infection. About the research overall: Peptides in the study included HLA-C-restricted and HLA-B-restricted CMV epitopes. Public TCR beta signatures provided an indication of both CMV infection and a matching HLA type.

To note about this clonotype: Its antigen remains unidentified.

MiXCR, run by TCRdb on the reads, gives a single entry per CDR3 protein. This table has approximately 590,000 distinct CDR3 sequences, about 39% appearing once. Study observations and caveats: Using cumulative public TCR beta family frequency, the authors identified those who carried CMV together with the relevant HLA. Clonotype analysis showed dominance of the ex vivo response by HLA-C-restricted CMV-specific TCR beta clonotypes.

The germline V gene has CDR1 SGHTA and CDR2 FQGNSA. The V gene end was trimmed by 5 bases and the J gene end by 5 bases; junction bases not matched to a gene: 6. CDR3 length: 13 amino acids. This sequence joins TRBV7-2 and TRBJ2-7; 7 nucleotides agree with TRBD1. The clonotype originates from a human donor in good health (CMV status not recorded). Some clones in this sample may be carry-over from other donors' samples. Material: cultured PBMCs, obtained from culture after CMV antigen stimulation. The CDR3 DNA is TGTGCCAGCAGCCGACAGGGTTTCGACGAGCAGTACTTC. This sequence encodes CASSRQGFDEQYF.